Listed below are T cell receptor beta chains from one sample, sequenced in a study of identical twins. Via MiXCR, TCRdb re-called the 5' RACE reads, giving one row per CDR3 protein. The data contain some 560,000 distinct CDR3 sequences, around a tenth of them seen just once; the ten biggest clones take up 2.5% to 3.5%. The same data also contributed to another study, on yellow fever vaccine responses in identical twins.

Sequencing input: PBMCs. The receptors shown here come from a woman younger than 30 in good health. The CDR3 runs from the conserved cysteine through the conserved F or W. Fields, in order: V gene, clone size, J gene, D gene, CDR3 protein, CDR3 DNA. The D gene is left open where the match is weak. Expanded clones are given a class, and other clones once, few, many or no size at all.

>TRBV7-9|many|TRBJ2-4|NA
CASSLDREIAKNIQYF
TGTGCCAGCAGCTTAGATCGTGAGATAGCCAAAAACATTCAGTACTTC
>TRBV11-2|few|TRBJ2-2|NA
CASSVNLNTGELFF
TGTGCCAGCAGCGTGAACTTGAACACCGGGGAGCTGTTTTTT
>TRBV3-1|many|TRBJ2-3|NA
CASSQSASTDTQYF
TGTGCCAGCAGCCAATCGGCTAGCACAGATACGCAGTATTTT
>TRBV4-2|few|TRBJ2-3|NA
CASSQEKAGEGRPYF
TGTGCCAGCAGCCAAGAAAAGGCGGGTGAGGGGCGGCCGTATTTT
>TRBV25-1|NA|TRBJ1-6|NA
CASSGRGPNSPLHF
TGTGCCAGCAGTGGGCGTGGCCCTAATTCACCCCTCCACTTT
>TRBV21-1|many|TRBJ2-7|NA
CASSNGTGDSYEQYF
TGTGCCAGCAGCAATGGGACAGGGGACTCCTACGAGCAGTACTTC
>TRBV6-1|few|TRBJ2-2|TRBD1
CASRPPGQRGTGELFF
TGTGCCAGCAGGCCCCCGGGACAGAGGGGGACCGGGGAGCTGTTTTTT
>TRBV10-2|many|TRBJ2-1|TRBD2
CASSGGSAGAYNEQFF
TGCGCCAGCAGTGGGGGGTCCGCGGGAGCGTACAATGAGCAGTTCTTC
>TRBV20-1|NA|TRBJ1-2|NA
CSAREGAPISNYGYTF
TGCAGTGCTAGAGAGGGGGCCCCTATCTCAAACTATGGCTACACCTTC
>TRBV3-1|many|TRBJ2-5|NA
CASIRQGSFGETQYF
TGTGCCAGCATCCGTCAGGGGAGTTTTGGAGAGACCCAGTACTTC
>TRBV7-9|NA|TRBJ1-1|NA
CASSSHRRENTEAFF
TGTGCCAGCAGCTCCCATAGAAGGGAGAACACTGAAGCTTTCTTT
>TRBV4-3|few|TRBJ2-7|NA
CASSQGVAENSYEQYF
TGCGCCAGCAGCCAAGGAGTGGCAGAGAATTCCTACGAGCAGTACTTC
>TRBV3-1|NA|TRBJ2-3|TRBD2
CASSQVAGSSTDTQYF
TGTGCCAGCAGCCAAGTAGCGGGGTCTAGCACAGATACGCAGTATTTT
>TRBV29-1|many|TRBJ2-7|NA
CSVVGFLAETYEQYF
TGCAGCGTTGTTGGGTTCCTAGCAGAGACCTACGAGCAGTACTTC
>TRBV5-4|NA|TRBJ2-7|TRBD1
CASSSQGEPVF
TGTGCCAGCAGCTCACAGGGGGAACCGGTCTTC
>TRBV29-1|few|TRBJ2-7|NA
CSVELVSLGGFYEQYF
TGCAGCGTTGAACTAGTGTCGTTAGGAGGGTTCTACGAGCAGTACTTC
>TRBV20-1|NA|TRBJ2-5|TRBD2
CSFGGEQETQYF
TGCAGTTTCGGGGGGGAACAAGAGACCCAGTACTTC
>TRBV12-3/TRBV12-4|many|TRBJ2-7|TRBD2
CASSSGGGSYEQYF
TGTGCCAGCAGTTCGGGGGGAGGTTCGTACGAGCAGTACTTC
>TRBV7-9|NA|TRBJ2-7|TRBD1
CASSIQGPNYEQYF
TGTGCCAGCAGTATACAGGGGCCCAACTACGAGCAGTACTTC
>TRBV10-1|NA|TRBJ2-3|NA
CASSESASEDAQYF
TGCGCCAGCAGTGAGTCGGCCAGCGAAGACGCGCAGTATTTT
>TRBV6-2/TRBV6-3|few|TRBJ2-7|TRBD1
CASSYEQGASYEQYF
TGTGCCAGCAGTTACGAGCAGGGGGCGTCCTACGAGCAGTACTTC
>TRBV20-1|many|TRBJ1-1|TRBD1
CSARAPLGWTGTTEAFF
TGCAGTGCTAGAGCTCCCTTGGGCTGGACAGGGACCACTGAAGCTTTCTTT